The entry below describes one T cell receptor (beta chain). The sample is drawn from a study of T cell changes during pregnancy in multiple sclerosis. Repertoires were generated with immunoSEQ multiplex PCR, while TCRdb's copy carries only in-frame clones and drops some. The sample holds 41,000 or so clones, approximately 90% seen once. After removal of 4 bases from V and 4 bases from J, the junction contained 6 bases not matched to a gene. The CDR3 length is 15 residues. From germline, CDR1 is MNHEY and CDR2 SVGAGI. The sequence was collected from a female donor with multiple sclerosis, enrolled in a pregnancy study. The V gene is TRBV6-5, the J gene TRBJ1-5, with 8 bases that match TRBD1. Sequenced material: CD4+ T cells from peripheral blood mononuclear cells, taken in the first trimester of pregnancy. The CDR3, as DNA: TGTGCCAGCAGTTCCGGACAGGGTAGAAATCAGCCCCAGCATTTT. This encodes CASSSGQGRNQPQHF.